A selection of T cell receptor beta chains follows, all from one sample in a study of beta chain features in type 1 diabetes. Here immunoSEQ multiplex PCR was the method, and the copy in TCRdb shows in-frame clones only, minus some. This table has 450,000 to 600,000 clones, about 30% appearing once. The sample was naive CD4+ T cells from blood. These receptors came from a man younger than 35 in good health. CDR3s include the opening cysteine and the closing phenylalanine or tryptophan. A D gene is named only where the DNA matches it firmly. Expanded clones get a size class; other rows say once, few or many, or leave the size out.

v_gene	d_gene	abundance	j_gene	CDR3aa	CDR3nt
TRBV15	TRBD2	few	TRBJ2-1	CATSRTSGRVNEQFF	TGTGCCACCAGCAGGACTAGCGGGAGGGTGAATGAGCAGTTCTTC
TRBV19	TRBD1	NA	TRBJ2-7	CASGVTGTDEQYF	TGTGCCAGTGGGGTGACAGGGACCGACGAGCAGTACTTC
TRBV30	NA	NA	TRBJ2-7	CAWSASSMGEQYF	TGTGCCTGGAGTGCTTCCTCAATGGGGGAGCAGTACTTC
TRBV29-1	TRBD1	NA	TRBJ2-7	CSAGDRGYEQYF	TGCAGCGCTGGTGACAGGGGTTACGAGCAGTACTTC
TRBV30	NA	few	TRBJ2-1	CAWSVWGSNNEQFF	TGTGCCTGGAGTGTATGGGGGAGCAACAATGAGCAGTTCTTC
TRBV30	TRBD2	few	TRBJ2-1	CAWEISGRKEQFF	TGTGCCTGGGAAATTAGCGGGAGGAAGGAGCAGTTCTTC
TRBV7-2	TRBD2	few	TRBJ2-3	CASSFRLAGASDTQYF	TGTGCCAGCAGCTTTCGACTAGCGGGAGCTTCAGATACGCAGTATTTT
TRBV25-1	NA	NA	TRBJ1-5	CASSESGAVGQPQHF	TGTGCCAGCAGTGAATCGGGGGCAGTGGGGCAGCCCCAGCATTTT
TRBV6-1	TRBD1	NA	TRBJ1-2	CASSEPFRTGDSYTF	TGTGCCAGCAGTGAACCCTTCAGGACAGGGGATAGCTACACCTTC
TRBV29-1	NA	NA	TRBJ1-1	CSVVPNTEAFF	TGCAGCGTTGTACCGAACACTGAAGCTTTCTTT
TRBV7-3	NA	few	TRBJ2-1	CASSTGTNNEQFF	TGTGCCAGCAGCACCGGGACCAACAATGAGCAGTTCTTC
TRBV25-1	TRBD2	NA	TRBJ2-1	CASSRPGLAGRNEQFF	TGTGCCAGCAGTAGACCGGGACTAGCGGGACGCAATGAGCAGTTCTTC
TRBV18	NA	NA	TRBJ2-2	CASSPGERELFF	TGTGCCAGCTCACCGGGAGAGAGGGAGCTGTTTTTT
TRBV7-2	TRBD2	few	TRBJ2-3	CASSGRAGARADTQYF	TGTGCCAGCAGCGGGAGAGCGGGAGCCCGGGCAGATACGCAGTATTTT
TRBV11-2	NA	few	TRBJ1-1	CASSNYRNTEAFF	TGTGCCAGCAGCAACTACAGGAACACTGAAGCTTTCTTT
TRBV7-2	TRBD1	few	TRBJ1-2	CASSFRQGSWYGYTF	TGTGCCAGCAGCTTTAGACAGGGGTCTTGGTATGGCTACACCTTC
TRBV20-1	NA	few	TRBJ2-1	CSARGYNEQFF	TGCAGTGCCCGGGGCTACAATGAGCAGTTCTTC
TRBV5-1	NA	NA	TRBJ2-7	CASSFKGWDDEQYF	TGCGCCAGCAGCTTTAAGGGATGGGACGACGAGCAGTACTTC
TRBV7-2	NA	few	TRBJ2-5	CASSNWGETQYF	TGTGCCAGCAGCAACTGGGGGGAGACCCAGTACTTC
TRBV7-2	NA	NA	TRBJ2-5	CASSRSDFETQYF	TGTGCCAGCAGCCGGAGTGACTTTGAGACCCAGTACTTC
TRBV5-1	TRBD2	NA	TRBJ2-7	CASSPEGLAGAYEQYF	TGCGCCAGCAGCCCCGAGGGACTAGCGGGAGCGTACGAGCAGTACTTC
TRBV7-6	TRBD1	NA	TRBJ2-3	CASSVQGADTQYF	TGTGCCAGCAGCGTACAGGGGGCAGATACGCAGTATTTT
TRBV4-2	NA	NA	TRBJ1-2	CASSQESEGVKGYGYTF	TGTGCCAGCAGCCAAGAGTCAGAAGGCGTTAAAGGCTATGGCTACACCTTC
TRBV7-2	NA	NA	TRBJ1-2	CASSSTTHLGGYTF	TGTGCCAGCAGCTCTACAACACACTTGGGTGGCTACACCTTC
TRBV7-2	TRBD1	NA	TRBJ1-2	CASRLYRGTNYGYTF	TGTGCCAGCAGACTATACAGGGGGACTAACTATGGCTACACCTTC
TRBV7-2	NA	NA	TRBJ1-2	CASSPTMSYGYTF	TGTGCCAGCAGCCCAACCATGAGCTATGGCTACACCTTC
TRBV5-1	TRBD2	NA	TRBJ2-1	CASRAIEGSGNEQFF	TGCGCCAGCCGCGCTATTGAGGGTAGCGGGAATGAGCAGTTCTTC
TRBV5-1	NA	NA	TRBJ2-1	CASSSRLNEQFF	TGCGCCAGCAGCTCAAGATTAAATGAGCAGTTCTTC
TRBV4-3	NA	NA	TRBJ2-7	CASSQVLTARGYEQYF	TGCGCCAGCAGCCAAGTGCTGACTGCCCGGGGGTACGAGCAGTACTTC
TRBV30	TRBD1	few	TRBJ1-2	CAWTQDRVDYGYTF	TGTGCCTGGACCCAGGACAGGGTCGACTATGGCTACACCTTC
TRBV30	NA	NA	TRBJ1-5	CAWSVQGGQPQHF	TGTGCCTGGAGTGTACAAGGCGGTCAGCCCCAGCATTTT
TRBV7-2	TRBD2	once	TRBJ2-3	CASSPGLAGGPGTDTQYF	TGTGCCAGCAGCCCCGGACTAGCGGGAGGGCCAGGCACAGATACGCAGTATTTT
TRBV15	TRBD2	NA	TRBJ2-7	CATSPKSGLAGGYEQYF	TGTGCCACCAGCCCTAAATCGGGACTAGCGGGAGGTTACGAGCAGTACTTC
TRBV7-9	TRBD2	NA	TRBJ2-7	CASSSSGTYEQYF	TGTGCCAGCAGCTCTAGCGGAACCTACGAGCAGTACTTC
TRBV9	TRBD1	NA	TRBJ2-7	CASSVGVTGSSYEQYF	TGTGCCAGCAGCGTAGGAGTGACAGGGAGCTCCTACGAGCAGTACTTC
TRBV5-4	TRBD2	few	TRBJ2-3	CASSLAAGGRTDTQYF	TGTGCCAGCAGCTTGGCGGCGGGAGGGAGAACAGATACGCAGTATTTT
TRBV2	TRBD2	once	TRBJ2-1	CASVTKNGRALANEQFF	TGTGCCAGCGTAACCAAGAACGGGAGGGCCCTCGCTAATGAGCAGTTCTTC
TRBV25-1	NA	NA	TRBJ2-7	CASSEYGQGRDEQYF	TGTGCCAGCAGTGAATATGGCCAGGGGCGCGACGAGCAGTACTTC
TRBV9	NA	few	TRBJ1-2	CASSVETEGYTF	TGTGCCAGCAGCGTCGAGACAGAAGGCTACACCTTC
TRBV9	TRBD2	few	TRBJ2-7	CASSVVGTSGRYEQYF	TGTGCCAGCAGCGTAGTCGGGACTAGCGGGAGGTACGAGCAGTACTTC
TRBV6-6	TRBD2	few	TRBJ2-5	CASGSSGSGETQYF	TGTGCCAGCGGTTCTAGCGGGAGTGGAGAGACCCAGTACTTC
TRBV30	NA	NA	TRBJ2-3	CAWSVPLEGDTQYF	TGTGCCTGGAGTGTCCCACTAGAAGGAGATACGCAGTATTTT
TRBV7-3	TRBD1	NA	TRBJ2-7	CASSLGSGGRYEQYF	TGTGCCAGCAGCTTAGGATCAGGGGGCAGATACGAGCAGTACTTC
TRBV4-3	TRBD1	few	TRBJ1-5	CASSHRTGGSQPQHF	TGCGCCAGCAGCCACCGGACAGGGGGAAGTCAGCCCCAGCATTTT
TRBV18	TRBD1	NA	TRBJ2-3	CASSRDRVTDTQYF	TGTGCCAGCTCCCGGGACAGGGTCACAGATACGCAGTATTTT
TRBV30	NA	NA	TRBJ2-5	CAWSVGRGQETQYF	TGTGCCTGGAGTGTTGGCAGGGGCCAAGAGACCCAGTACTTC
TRBV6-1	NA	NA	TRBJ2-3	CASSEGSATDTQYF	TGTGCCAGCAGTGAAGGCAGCGCCACAGATACGCAGTATTTT
TRBV6-5	NA	NA	TRBJ1-5	CASSPPVGQPQHF	TGTGCCAGCAGTCCCCCGGTGGGACAGCCCCAGCATTTT
TRBV20-1	NA	NA	TRBJ2-7	CSAQRPYEQYF	TGCAGTGCTCAACGGCCCTACGAGCAGTACTTC
TRBV30	NA	NA	TRBJ2-7	CAWSVESRQTYEQYF	TGTGCCTGGAGTGTAGAGAGTAGACAGACCTACGAGCAGTACTTC
TRBV5-1	NA	NA	TRBJ2-1	CATYLRRNEQFF	TGCGCCACCTACCTGAGGAGAAATGAGCAGTTCTTC
TRBV25-1	NA	NA	TRBJ2-5	CASSEQMYQETQYF	TGTGCCAGCAGTGAACAGATGTACCAAGAGACCCAGTACTTC
TRBV15	NA	NA	TRBJ1-1	CATSRDLGPNTEAFF	TGTGCCACCAGCAGAGATCTCGGACCCAACACTGAAGCTTTCTTT
TRBV7-8	TRBD1	once	TRBJ2-7	CASSLYKTGDTYEQYF	TGTGCCAGCAGCTTATATAAGACAGGGGATACCTACGAGCAGTACTTC
TRBV7-9	NA	NA	TRBJ2-2	CASSPRGTSDRNTGELFF	TGTGCCAGCAGCCCACGGGGTACCAGCGATCGGAACACCGGGGAGCTGTTTTTT
TRBV30	TRBD1	NA	TRBJ2-7	CAWRDRGRRNEQYF	TGTGCCTGGAGGGACAGGGGGCGAAGAAACGAGCAGTACTTC
TRBV14	NA	NA	TRBJ2-1	CASSPGSFYNEQFF	TGTGCCAGCAGCCCGGGGTCTTTTTACAATGAGCAGTTCTTC